Following are 30 T cell receptor beta chains from one sample sequenced in a study of shared clonotypes between healthy human individuals. Measured with immunoSEQ multiplex PCR; TCRdb has only the in-frame clones, and not every one. In the table there are 2 million to 2.5 million clones, approximately 96% of which are singletons. Sequenced: naive CD4+ T cells sorted from blood. Specified subset: CD45RA+ positively selected. Source of these receptors: a young man in good health.

This clone was recorded only once. The chain couples TRBV11-2 to TRBJ1-1; no clear D. The CDR3 is made up of 15 amino acids. The germline V and J ends were trimmed by 0 bases and 1 base, with 9 bases remaining between them. CDR1 and CDR2 from the germline V gene are SGHAT and FQNNGV. DNA for the CDR3: TGTGCCAGCAGCTTAGAGGGCAGGCGGAACACTGAAGCTTTCTTT. As protein: CASSLEGRRNTEAFF.

The J gene is TRBJ1-6, the V gene TRBV7-9, with TRBD1 identical over 8 bases. There are 16 residues in the CDR3. CDR1 and CDR2 from the germline V gene are SEHNR and FQNEAQ (reference sequence). The junction had 12 bases not matched to a gene; V was cut back by 5 bases and J by 9 bases. CDR3 coding DNA: TGTGCCAGCAGCACCCGGACAGGGTCTCGTTTTTCACCCCTCCACTTT. This codes for CASSTRTGSRFSPLHF.

The rearrangement links TRBV29-1 to TRBJ2-1; 13 bases line up with TRBD2. Looked up from germline, CDR1 is SQVTM and CDR2 is ANQGSEA. The V segment lost 4 bases and the J segment 8 bases; nucleotides outside the gene matches: 5. The CDR3 has 14 residues. The CDR3 protein is CSVVLAGGPHEQFF. CDR3 DNA sequence: TGCAGCGTTGTACTAGCGGGAGGGCCCCATGAGCAGTTCTTC.

The V gene is TRBV6-5, the J gene TRBJ1-6; no reliable D call. The V gene lost 2 bases and the J gene lost 9 bases, with 8 bases spanning the gap. The germline V gene has CDR1 MNHEY and CDR2 SVGAGI. This CDR3 spans 13 amino acids. The CDR3 here is CASSYEAGSPLHF. DNA for the CDR3: TGTGCCAGCAGTTACGAGGCCGGTTCACCCCTCCACTTT.

The chain links TRBV9 to TRBJ2-2, with 7 bases aligning to TRBD1. The CDR3 consists of 16 residues. V trimming: 4 bases; J trimming: 4 bases; junction bases outside the gene matches: 10. The germline gives CDR1 SGDLS, CDR2 YYNGEE. The chain's CDR3 is CASSKSDRSFTGELFF. The CDR3 DNA reads TGTGCCAGCAGCAAATCGGACAGGTCCTTCACCGGGGAGCTGTTTTTT.

Remarks on this clone: Other DNA sequences in this sample translate to the same CDR3. The chain has TRBV30 and TRBJ2-3; D remains ambiguous. Trimming pared 2 bases from V and 2 bases from J, leaving 5 bases between. Per germline, CDR1 GTSNPN and CDR2 SVGIG (reference sequence). The CDR3 runs 12 residues. DNA of the CDR3: TGTGCCTGGAGTTCTACCACAGATACGCAGTATTTT. Protein product: CAWSSTTDTQYF.

The rearrangement links TRBV10-3 to TRBJ1-5; D is uncertain. V lost 7 bases and J lost 3, with 10 bases in between. The CDR3 consists of 13 residues. Germline CDR1 and CDR2: ENHRY and SYGVKD. The CDR3 is CAIKPDPNQPQHF. The CDR3 DNA reads TGTGCCATCAAGCCGGACCCCAATCAGCCCCAGCATTTT.

Comments on this clone: The same CDR3 also results from other DNA sequences found in this sample. The chain couples TRBV30 to TRBJ1-5; D is undetermined. Germline assignment: CDR1 GTSNPN and CDR2 SVGIG (reference sequence). The V and J ends lost 5 bases and 0 bases respectively, with 8 bases between them. The CDR3 consists of 13 residues. The CDR3 region has the DNA TGTGCCTGGTCCGGCGCTAGCAATCAGCCCCAGCATTTT. Its translation: CAWSGASNQPQHF.

This clone appeared a few times. CDR3 residues: CASSAGVNYGYTF. The DNA for the CDR3 is TGCGCCAGCAGTGCAGGGGTTAACTATGGCTACACCTTC. The J gene is TRBJ1-2, the V gene TRBV10-1; D is possibly TRBD1 (6 bases). CDR1 is WNHNN, CDR2 SYGVQD, per germline (reference sequence). The V end lost 4 bases, the J end lost 1 base, and 7 bases lay between the germline ends. CDR3 size: 13 residues.

The chain employs TRBV15 and TRBJ2-1; 9 bases line up with TRBD2. The CDR3 has 17 residues. V gave up 3 bases and J gave up 1 base; unmatched junction bases: 7. The germline gives CDR1 LNHNV, CDR2 YYDKDF (reference sequence). CDR3 DNA sequence: TGTGCCACCAGCAGCCGGGGTAGCGGGAGTTCCTACAATGAGCAGTTCTTC. Its protein is CATSSRGSGSSYNEQFF. The full variable domain, with the rest looked up from reference TRBV15 and TRBJ2-1, is DAMVIQNPRYQVTQFGKPVTLSCSQTLNHNVMYWYQQKSSQAPKLLFHYYDKDFNNEADTPDNFQSRRPNTSFCFLDIRSPGLGDTAMYLCATSSRGSGSSYNEQFFGPGTRLTVL.

The gene calls are TRBV2 and TRBJ2-7; no reliable D call. V was trimmed by 5 bases and J by 0 bases, leaving 8 bases between them. Germline-derived CDR1 and CDR2 are SNHLY and FYNNEI. The CDR3 spans 13 residues. For the CDR3, the DNA is TGTGCCAGCAGTACGGTTAGCTCCTACGAGCAGTACTTC. Its protein is CASSTVSSYEQYF.

The chain combines TRBV11-2 with TRBJ2-5; D call uncertain. Germline CDR1 reads SGHAT; CDR2 reads FQNNGV. V dropped 4 bases and J dropped 0 bases, with 12 bases sitting between them. The CDR3 is 15 residues long. CDR3: CASSWTPEYQETQYF. CDR3 coding DNA: TGTGCCAGCAGCTGGACCCCCGAGTACCAAGAGACCCAGTACTTC.

The CDR3 sequence: CASSSYMNTEAFF. CDR3 DNA sequence: TGTGCCAGCAGTTCCTACATGAACACTGAAGCTTTCTTT. This rearrangement joins TRBV6-6 to TRBJ1-1; D remains ambiguous. Trimming shortened V by 4 bases and J by 0 bases, and 6 bases separated the two germline ends. The CDR3 extends over 13 amino acids. Germline CDR1 MNHNY, CDR2 SVGAGI (reference sequence).

This rearrangement joins TRBV28 to TRBJ2-3; D gene uncertain. Between the trimmed V and J ends, which lost 1 base and 4 bases, there was a span of 9 bases. Looked up from germline, CDR1 is MDHEN and CDR2 is SYDVKM. CDR3 size: 14 residues. The CDR3 DNA follows: TGTGCCAGCAGTTTATCCGGGTCGTCAGATACGCAGTATTTT. Residues: CASSLSGSSDTQYF. The full variable domain, with the rest looked up from reference TRBV28 and TRBJ2-3, is DVKVTQSSRYLVKRTGEKVFLECVQDMDHENMFWYRQDPGLGLRLIYFSYDVKMKEKGDIPEGYSVSREKKERFSLILESASTNQTSMYLCASSLSGSSDTQYFGPGTRLTVL.

In the case of this clone: An end of the junction differs from the germline gene, which may be a read error. This chain links TRBV10-3 with TRBJ1-2; 7 bases are shared with TRBD1. The germline CDR1 and CDR2 sequences are ENHRY and SYGVKD. CDR3 length: 14 amino acids. CDR3 in amino acids: CAIRLDRDDYGCTF. The CDR3 coding sequence is TGTGCCATCAGGCTAGACAGGGACGACTATGGCTGCACCTTC.

This clone was found once. The genes are TRBV10-1 and TRBJ2-1; 10 nucleotides align to TRBD2. The V and J ends lost 4 bases and 9 bases, in that order; junction bases with no gene match: 6. Looked up from germline, CDR1 is WNHNN and CDR2 is SYGVQD (reference sequence). This CDR3 is built from 14 residues. As DNA, the CDR3 is TGCGCCAGCAGTGTCGCTAGCGGGAGCGGTGAGCAGTTCTTC. The encoded protein is CASSVASGSGEQFF.

This chain connects TRBV30 to TRBJ1-2; TRBD1 matches 7 bases. V trimming: 0 bases; J trimming: 8 bases; junction bases outside the gene matches: 9. CDR3 length equals 14 residues. The germline V gene has CDR1 GTSNPN and CDR2 SVGIG (reference sequence). The CDR3 sequence: CAWSVGGGGAGYTF. The CDR3 DNA is TGTGCCTGGAGTGTTGGAGGAGGGGGCGCGGGCTACACCTTC.

This chain uses TRBV4-1 with TRBJ2-3, with 7 bases aligning to TRBD1. Germline values: CDR1 MGHRA, CDR2 YSYEKL. V lost 4 bases to trimming and J lost 2 bases; unmatched junction nucleotides: 6. This CDR3 has 15 residues. The CDR3 region is CASSPVGGPTDTQYF. The CDR3 DNA is TGCGCCAGCAGCCCCGTAGGGGGCCCCACAGATACGCAGTATTTT.

The V gene is TRBV19, the J gene TRBJ1-4; the match to TRBD1 covers 7 bases. The CDR3 has 14 residues. Germline trimming cut 7 bases from V and 0 bases from J; bases unmatched to any gene: 2. Germline CDR1 reads LNHDA; CDR2 reads SQIVND (reference sequence). CDR3 residues: CASTGGTTNEKLFF. The CDR3 DNA reads as TGTGCCAGTACAGGGGGAACAACTAATGAAAAACTGTTTTTT.

This clone showed up just once. The chain employs TRBV10-3 and TRBJ2-7; TRBD1 matches at 9 bases. Germline CDR1 and CDR2: ENHRY and SYGVKD. With 4 bases clipped from V and 2 bases from J, the junction kept 9 bases outside the gene matches. CDR3 length: 16 residues. The CDR3 bases are TGTGCCATCAGTGCATCAACCGGGACAGGGACCTACGAGCAGTACTTC. This codes for CAISASTGTGTYEQYF.

The chain combines TRBV4-3 with TRBJ1-4, with D perhaps matching TRBD1 (6 bases). The CDR3 totals 16 residues. V lost 1 base, J lost 5 bases, and 14 bases lay in between. CDR1 and CDR2 from the germline V gene are LGHNA and YSLEER. The CDR3 loop is CASSQVLDRSNEKLFF. CDR3 coding DNA: TGCGCCAGCAGCCAAGTATTAGACAGGTCGAATGAAAAACTGTTTTTT.

As to this clone: In the same sample, other DNA sequences code for this CDR3. The chain couples TRBV5-1 to TRBJ2-7; 10 bases are a match to TRBD1. V shed 3 bases, J shed 4 bases, and the junction held 7 bases outside the gene matches. Germline-derived CDR1 and CDR2 are SGHRS and YFSETQ. The CDR3 loop spans 15 amino acids. The chain's CDR3 is CASSSSGTGAYEQYF. The CDR3 nucleotides read TGCGCCAGCAGCTCCTCCGGGACAGGGGCGTACGAGCAGTACTTC. The full variable domain, in which reference TRBV5-1 and TRBJ2-7 provide the parts outside the CDR3, is KAGVTQTPRYLIKTRGQQVTLSCSPISGHRSVSWYQQTPGQGLQFLFEYFSETQRNKGNFPGRFSGRQFSNSRSEMNVSTLELGDSALYLCASSSSGTGAYEQYFGPGTRLTVT.

V is TRBV7-8 and J is TRBJ1-2, with TRBD1 as a possible D gene (6 bases). Trimming cost V 4 bases and J 6 bases, with 12 bases left between them. CDR1 is SGHVS and CDR2 is FQNEAQ in the germline V gene. CDR3 length equals 13 residues. The CDR3 region is CASSSLPGDGYTF. The CDR3 DNA sequence: TGTGCCAGCAGCTCACTTCCAGGGGATGGCTACACCTTC.

The V gene is TRBV4-3, the J gene TRBJ2-6; D perhaps matches TRBD2 (6 bases). CDR1 is LGHNA and CDR2 is YSLEER in the germline V gene. The V gene lost 1 base and the J gene lost 5 bases, with 9 bases spanning the gap. This CDR3 has 15 amino acids. CDR3 sequence (DNA): TGCGCCAGCAGCCAAGCGGGGGACTGGGCCAACGTCCTGACTTTC. Its translation: CASSQAGDWANVLTF.

The chain is built from TRBV30 and TRBJ2-2; possible D gene TRBD2, 6 bases. Germline loops: CDR1 GTSNPN, CDR2 SVGIG (reference sequence). The CDR3 is 16 residues long. V was cut by 3 bases and J by 4 bases, with 18 bases left in between. The CDR3 DNA follows: TGTGCCTGGAGCCCTTTCCCGGGAGAGGGCACCGGGGAGCTGTTTTTT. It yields the protein CAWSPFPGEGTGELFF.

The CDR3 loop is CASTIGQNSPLHF. The DNA for the CDR3 is TGTGCCAGTACCATAGGGCAGAATTCACCCCTCCACTTT. The chain uses TRBV19 and TRBJ1-6; D not resolved. Trimming stripped 7 bases from V and 7 bases from J, with 11 bases between. The CDR3 extends over 13 amino acids. Germline values: CDR1 LNHDA, CDR2 SQIVND (reference sequence).

CDR3 amino acids: CASRRRTTDTQYF. The DNA for the CDR3 is TGTGCCAGCAGACGGCGGACCACAGATACGCAGTATTTT. The chain joins TRBV6-5 to TRBJ2-3; the D is unclear. The CDR3 sequence is 13 residues long. Germline-derived CDR1 and CDR2 are MNHEY and SVGAGI. With 6 bases removed from V and 2 bases from J, the gap between germline ends came to 9 bases.

The J gene is TRBJ1-5, the V gene TRBV30; D call uncertain. The V end was cut by 0 bases, the J end by 3 bases, with 9 bases between. There are 14 residues in the CDR3. Looked up from germline, CDR1 is GTSNPN and CDR2 is SVGIG (reference sequence). The chain's CDR3 is CAWSVGRVNQPQHF. Here the CDR3 DNA reads TGTGCCTGGAGTGTGGGAAGGGTCAATCAGCCCCAGCATTTT.

V gene TRBV6-5 combines with J gene TRBJ2-1; D not resolved. Germline CDR1 is MNHEY and CDR2 is SVGAGI. This CDR3 is built from 16 residues. Trimming shortened V by 0 bases and J by 2 bases, and 11 bases separated the two germline ends. CDR3 in amino acids: CASSYSNRSPYNEQFF. In nucleotides, the CDR3 is TGTGCCAGCAGTTACTCGAACCGATCCCCCTACAATGAGCAGTTCTTC.

The chain employs TRBV7-2 and TRBJ1-2; possible D gene TRBD1, 5 bases. The CDR3 has 13 amino acids. The germline CDR1 and CDR2 sequences are SGHTA and FQGNSA. V lost 5 bases and J 6 bases, leaving 13 bases between the germline ends. CDR3 sequence: CASSAHQGDGYTF. The DNA of the CDR3 is TGTGCCAGCAGCGCGCATCAGGGAGATGGCTACACCTTC.